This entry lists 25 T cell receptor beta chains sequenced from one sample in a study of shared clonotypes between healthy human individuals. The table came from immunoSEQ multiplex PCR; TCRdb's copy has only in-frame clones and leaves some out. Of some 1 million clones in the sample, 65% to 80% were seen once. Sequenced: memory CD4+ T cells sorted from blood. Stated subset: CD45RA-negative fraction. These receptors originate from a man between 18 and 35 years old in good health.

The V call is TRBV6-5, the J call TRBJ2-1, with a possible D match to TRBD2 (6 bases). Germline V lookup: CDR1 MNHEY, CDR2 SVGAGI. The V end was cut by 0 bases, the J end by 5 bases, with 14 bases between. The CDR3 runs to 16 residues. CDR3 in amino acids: CASSYSRISGNNEQFF. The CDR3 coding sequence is TGTGCCAGCAGTTACTCGAGAATTAGCGGAAACAATGAGCAGTTCTTC.

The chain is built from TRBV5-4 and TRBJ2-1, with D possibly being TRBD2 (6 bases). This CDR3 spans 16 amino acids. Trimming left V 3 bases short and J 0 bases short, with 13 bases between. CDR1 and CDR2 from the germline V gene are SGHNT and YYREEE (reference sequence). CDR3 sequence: CASSSLAASSYNEQFF. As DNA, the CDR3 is TGTGCCAGCAGCTCATTAGCGGCTAGCTCCTACAATGAGCAGTTCTTC.

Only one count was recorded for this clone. The CDR3 DNA sequence: TGTGCCAGTAGTATAGACATGCGGCGTCTCGCAGGGTTCAATGAGCAGTTCTTC. Its translation is CASSIDMRRLAGFNEQFF. This chain joins TRBV19 and TRBJ2-1; tentative D call: TRBD1 (5 bases). The V gene's germline CDR1 is LNHDA and CDR2 SQIVND (reference sequence). The V gene lost 0 bases and the J gene lost 6 bases, with 21 bases spanning the gap. This CDR3 region has 18 residues.

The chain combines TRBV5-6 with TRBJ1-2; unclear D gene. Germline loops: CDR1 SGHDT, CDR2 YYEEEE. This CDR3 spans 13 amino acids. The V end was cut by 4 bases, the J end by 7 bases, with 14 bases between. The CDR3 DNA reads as TGTGCCAGCAGCGATTTGGGTCAAGGTGGCTACACCTTC. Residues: CASSDLGQGGYTF.

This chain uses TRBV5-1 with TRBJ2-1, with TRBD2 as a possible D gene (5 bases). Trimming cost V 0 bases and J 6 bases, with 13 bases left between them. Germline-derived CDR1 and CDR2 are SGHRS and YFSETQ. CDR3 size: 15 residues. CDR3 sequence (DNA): TGCGCCAGCAGCTTGGTCGGGGAGCCCTTCAATGAGCAGTTCTTC. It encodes CASSLVGEPFNEQFF.

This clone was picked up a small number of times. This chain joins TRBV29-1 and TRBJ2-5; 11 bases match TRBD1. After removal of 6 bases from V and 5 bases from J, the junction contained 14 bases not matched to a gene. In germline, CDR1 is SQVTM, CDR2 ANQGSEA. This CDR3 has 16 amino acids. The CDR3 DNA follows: TGCAGCGTCCAAAAAGGGACAGGGGGGTCAGCGGAGACCCAGTACTTC. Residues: CSVQKGTGGSAETQYF.

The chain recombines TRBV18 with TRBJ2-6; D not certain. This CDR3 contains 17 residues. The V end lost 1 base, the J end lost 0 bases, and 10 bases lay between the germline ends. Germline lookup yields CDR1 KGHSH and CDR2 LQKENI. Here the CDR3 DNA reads TGTGCCAGCTCACCACGAAGTCAGACCTCTGGGGCCAACGTCCTGACTTTC. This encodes CASSPRSQTSGANVLTF.

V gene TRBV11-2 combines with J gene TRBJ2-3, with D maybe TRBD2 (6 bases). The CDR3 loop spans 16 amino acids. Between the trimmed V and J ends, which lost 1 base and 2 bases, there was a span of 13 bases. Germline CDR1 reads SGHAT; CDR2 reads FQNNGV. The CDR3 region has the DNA TGTGCCAGCAGCTTAGGGGCGGGAATACACACAGATACGCAGTATTTT. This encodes CASSLGAGIHTDTQYF. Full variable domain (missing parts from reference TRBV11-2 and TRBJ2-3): EAGVAQSPRYKIIEKRQSVAFWCNPISGHATLYWYQQILGQGPKLLIQFQNNGVVDDSQLPKDRFSAERLKGVDSTLKIQPAKLEDSAVYLCASSLGAGIHTDTQYFGPGTRLTVL.

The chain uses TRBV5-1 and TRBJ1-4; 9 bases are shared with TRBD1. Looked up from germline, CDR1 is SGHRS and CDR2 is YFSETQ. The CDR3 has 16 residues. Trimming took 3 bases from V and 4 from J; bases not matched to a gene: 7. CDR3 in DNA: TGCGCCAGCAGCTCGGGACAGGGCTACGGTAATGAAAAACTGTTTTTT. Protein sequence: CASSSGQGYGNEKLFF.

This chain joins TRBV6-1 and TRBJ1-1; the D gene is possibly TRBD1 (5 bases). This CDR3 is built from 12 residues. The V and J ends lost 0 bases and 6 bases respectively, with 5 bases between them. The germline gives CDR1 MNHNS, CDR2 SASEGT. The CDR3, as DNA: TGTGCCAGCAGTGAAGCGGGACCTGAAGCTTTCTTT. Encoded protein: CASSEAGPEAFF.

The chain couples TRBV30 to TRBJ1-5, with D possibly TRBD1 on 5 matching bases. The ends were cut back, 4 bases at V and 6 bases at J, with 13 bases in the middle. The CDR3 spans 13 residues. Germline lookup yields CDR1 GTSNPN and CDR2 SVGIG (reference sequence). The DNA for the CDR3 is TGTGCCTGGAATATGGGGGAGGGTCAGCCCCAGCATTTT. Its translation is CAWNMGEGQPQHF.

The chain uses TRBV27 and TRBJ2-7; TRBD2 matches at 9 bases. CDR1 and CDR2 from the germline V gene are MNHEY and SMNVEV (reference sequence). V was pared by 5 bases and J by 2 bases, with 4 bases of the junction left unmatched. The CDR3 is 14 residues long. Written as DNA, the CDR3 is TGTGCCAGCAGTAGCGGGAGGTTCACCTACGAGCAGTACTTC. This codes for CASSSGRFTYEQYF.

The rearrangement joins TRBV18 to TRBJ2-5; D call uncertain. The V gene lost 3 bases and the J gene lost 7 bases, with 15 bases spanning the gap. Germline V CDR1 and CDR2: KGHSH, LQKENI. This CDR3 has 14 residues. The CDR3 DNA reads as TGTGCCAGCTCACCGGACGAGAAGGACGGGACCCAGTACTTC. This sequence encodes CASSPDEKDGTQYF. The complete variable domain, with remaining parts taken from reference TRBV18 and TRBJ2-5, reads NAGVMQNPRHLVRRRGQEARLRCSPMKGHSHVYWYRQLPEEGLKFMVYLQKENIIDESGMPKERFSAEFPKEGPSILRIQQVVRGDSAAYFCASSPDEKDGTQYFGPGTRLLVL.

CDR3 DNA: TGTGCCAGCAGTACCCGGACAGGAACCTCTAACTATGGCTACACCTTC. Its translation: CASSTRTGTSNYGYTF. The chain recombines TRBV2 with TRBJ1-2; 7 nucleotides agree with TRBD1. Trimming took 5 bases from V and 0 from J; bases not matched to a gene: 9. Germline-derived CDR1 and CDR2 are SNHLY and FYNNEI. The CDR3 contains 16 residues.

The chain's CDR3 is CASSEEMAGAYEQYF. The CDR3 DNA reads TGTGCCAGCAGTGAAGAAATGGCGGGAGCCTACGAGCAGTACTTC. The chain recombines TRBV6-1 with TRBJ2-7, with 7 bases aligning to TRBD2. J gave up 2 bases and V 1 base, and 5 bases lay outside the gene matches. Germline V gene sequence: CDR1 MNHNS, CDR2 SASEGT. The CDR3 is made up of 15 amino acids.

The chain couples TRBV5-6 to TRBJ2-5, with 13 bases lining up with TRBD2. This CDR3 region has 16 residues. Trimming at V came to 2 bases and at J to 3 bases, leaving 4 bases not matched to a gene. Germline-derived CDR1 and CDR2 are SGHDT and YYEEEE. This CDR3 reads CASSLLTSGGKETQYF. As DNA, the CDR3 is TGTGCCAGCAGCTTATTGACTAGCGGGGGGAAAGAGACCCAGTACTTC. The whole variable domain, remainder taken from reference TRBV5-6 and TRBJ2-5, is DAGVTQSPTHLIKTRGQQVTLRCSPKSGHDTVSWYQQALGQGPQFIFQYYEEEERQRGNFPDRFSGHQFPNYSSELNVNALLLGDSALYLCASSLLTSGGKETQYFGPGTRLLVL.

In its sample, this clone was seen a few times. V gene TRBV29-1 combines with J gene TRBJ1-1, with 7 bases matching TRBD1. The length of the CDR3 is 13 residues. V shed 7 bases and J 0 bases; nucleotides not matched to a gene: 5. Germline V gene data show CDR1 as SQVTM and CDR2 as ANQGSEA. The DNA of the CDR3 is TGCAGCGCTACGGGACAGTTGAACACTGAAGCTTTCTTT. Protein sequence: CSATGQLNTEAFF.

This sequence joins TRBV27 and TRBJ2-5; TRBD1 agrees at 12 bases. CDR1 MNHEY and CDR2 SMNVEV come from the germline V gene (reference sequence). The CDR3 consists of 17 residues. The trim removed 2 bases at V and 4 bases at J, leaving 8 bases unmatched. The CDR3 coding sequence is TGTGCCAGCAGTTTACTTGGGACAGGGGGCTTTCGAGAGACCCAGTACTTC. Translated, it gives CASSLLGTGGFRETQYF.

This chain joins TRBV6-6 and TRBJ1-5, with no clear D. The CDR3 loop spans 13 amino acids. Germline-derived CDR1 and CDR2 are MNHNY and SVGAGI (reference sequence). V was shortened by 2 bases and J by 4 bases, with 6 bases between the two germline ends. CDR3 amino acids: CASSYKENQPQHF. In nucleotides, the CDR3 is TGTGCCAGCAGTTACAAGGAAAATCAGCCCCAGCATTTT.

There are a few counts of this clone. CDR3 bases: TGTGCCAGCAGGCCAGAAAAAACGGGCTACACCTTC. Translating gives CASRPEKTGYTF. The rearrangement uses TRBV6-1 and TRBJ1-2, with D uncertain. Germline lookup yields CDR1 MNHNS and CDR2 SASEGT. The V end lost 6 bases, the J end lost 8 bases, and 13 bases lay between the germline ends. This CDR3 has 12 amino acids.

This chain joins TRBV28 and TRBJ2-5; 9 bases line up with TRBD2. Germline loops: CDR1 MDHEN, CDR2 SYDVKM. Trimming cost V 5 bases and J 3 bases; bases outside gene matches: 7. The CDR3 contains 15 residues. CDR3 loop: CASSTYSGGKETQYF. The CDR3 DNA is TGTGCCAGCAGTACCTATAGCGGGGGAAAAGAGACCCAGTACTTC. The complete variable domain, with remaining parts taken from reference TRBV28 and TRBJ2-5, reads DVKVTQSSRYLVKRTGEKVFLECVQDMDHENMFWYRQDPGLGLRLIYFSYDVKMKEKGDIPEGYSVSREKKERFSLILESASTNQTSMYLCASSTYSGGKETQYFGPGTRLLVL.

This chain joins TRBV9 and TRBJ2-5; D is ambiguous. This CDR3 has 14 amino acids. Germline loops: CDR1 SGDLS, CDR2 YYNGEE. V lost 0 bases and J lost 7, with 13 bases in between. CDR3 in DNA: TGTGCCAGCAGCGTAGGAAGGTGGGCTCCGACCCAGTACTTC. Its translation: CASSVGRWAPTQYF.

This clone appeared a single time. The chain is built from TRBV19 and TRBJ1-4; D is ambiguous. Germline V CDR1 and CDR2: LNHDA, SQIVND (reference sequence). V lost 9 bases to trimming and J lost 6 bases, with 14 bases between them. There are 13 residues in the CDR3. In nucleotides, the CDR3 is TGTGCCAGCACCCCCCCGGGGTATGAAAAACTGTTTTTT. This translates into CASTPPGYEKLFF.

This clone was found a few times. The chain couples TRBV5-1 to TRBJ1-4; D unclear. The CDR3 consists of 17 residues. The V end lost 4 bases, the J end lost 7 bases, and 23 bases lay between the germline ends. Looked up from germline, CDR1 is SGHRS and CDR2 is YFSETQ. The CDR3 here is CASSPDGSRQGSEKLFF. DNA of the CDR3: TGCGCCAGCAGCCCCGATGGTTCAAGGCAAGGCAGTGAAAAACTGTTTTTT.

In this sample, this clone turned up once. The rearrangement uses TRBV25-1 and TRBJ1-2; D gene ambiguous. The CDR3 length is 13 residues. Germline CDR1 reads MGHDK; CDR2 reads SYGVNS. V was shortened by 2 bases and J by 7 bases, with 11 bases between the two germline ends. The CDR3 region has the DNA TGTGCCAGCAGTGAAAGGGAAAAGCGTGGCTACACCTTC. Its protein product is CASSEREKRGYTF.